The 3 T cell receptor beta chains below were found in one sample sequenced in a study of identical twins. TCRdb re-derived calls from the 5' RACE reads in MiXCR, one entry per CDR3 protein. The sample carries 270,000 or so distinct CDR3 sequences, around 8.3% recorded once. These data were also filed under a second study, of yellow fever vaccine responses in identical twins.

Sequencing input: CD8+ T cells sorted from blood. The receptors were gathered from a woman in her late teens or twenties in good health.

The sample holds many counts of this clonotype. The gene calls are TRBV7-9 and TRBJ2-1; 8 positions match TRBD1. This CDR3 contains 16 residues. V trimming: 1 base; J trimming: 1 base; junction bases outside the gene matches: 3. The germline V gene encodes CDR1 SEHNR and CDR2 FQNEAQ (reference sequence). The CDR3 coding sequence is TGTGCCAGCAGCTTAGTCGGACAGGGTTCCTACAATGAGCAGTTCTTC. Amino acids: CASSLVGQGSYNEQFF.

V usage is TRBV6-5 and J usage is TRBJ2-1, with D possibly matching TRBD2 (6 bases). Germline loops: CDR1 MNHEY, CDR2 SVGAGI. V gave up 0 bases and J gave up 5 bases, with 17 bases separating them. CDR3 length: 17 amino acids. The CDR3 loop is CASSYSTLASLDNEQFF. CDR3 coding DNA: TGTGCCAGCAGTTACTCGACACTAGCATCCTTGGACAATGAGCAGTTCTTC.

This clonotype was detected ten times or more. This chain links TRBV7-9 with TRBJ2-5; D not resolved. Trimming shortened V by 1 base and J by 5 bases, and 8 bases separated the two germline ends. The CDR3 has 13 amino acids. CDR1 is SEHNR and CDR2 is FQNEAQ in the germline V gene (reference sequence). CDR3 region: CASSLVVGETQYF. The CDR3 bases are TGTGCCAGCAGCTTAGTTGTGGGTGAGACCCAGTACTTC.